There are many counts of the clone carrying this TCR beta chain. Its antigen remains unidentified. This sample was included in a study of T cells after yellow fever vaccination. Study-wide results and limits: Shared CD4/CD8 clonotypes were a small share, likely from convergent recombination. Post-booster repertoires again held most primary-vaccination clones (about 96% CD4, roughly 88% CD8).

Per germline, CDR1 LGHNA and CDR2 YNFKEQ. This CDR3 region has 14 residues. V was trimmed by 4 bases and J by 3 bases, leaving 12 bases between them. A 5'RACE template-switching step, the method used to make TCR cDNA, added a universal primer site and UMIs. TCRdb called the 5' RACE reads again in MiXCR, with one record for every CDR3 protein. Among more than 95,000 distinct CDR3 sequences, 7.2% were seen once, and the ten largest hold roughly 2.5%. This sequence originates from a man aged 18 to 29 who received the YFV17D yellow fever vaccine. This chain links TRBV4-2 with TRBJ1-1; D gene unclear. Sequences were derived from CD4+ T cells sorted from PBMCs, sampled about 49 days after the first yellow fever vaccination. CDR3 coding DNA: TGTGCCAGCAGCCGAAAGGGCCTTGACACTGAAGCTTTCTTT. It yields the protein CASSRKGLDTEAFF.